Sequencing of this TCR beta chain was carried out in a study of cytomegalovirus exposure and HLA in healthy donors. For the study at large: Approximately 81% of 300 to 450 genotyped donors fell in the Caucasian-associated ancestry cluster. The study's findings and limits: Researchers counted about 150 TCR beta chains as cytomegalovirus-associated.

Details on this clone: Antigen specificity is unknown.

The study ran its PCR with 60 Vbeta and 13 Jbeta primers. In the original processing: As a later analysis found, there were 78 million or so unique TCR beta chains, of which 8.5 million to 13 million were shared. Method: immunoSEQ multiplex PCR; TCRdb's copy keeps in-frame clones and lacks some. That table furnishes V, J and clone size, whereas the DNA furnished D and trimming. This table has about 250,000 clones, 92% appearing once. Input material: PBMCs. The TCR comes from a girl aged 2-10 years in good health and CMV-seronegative.

The CDR3 spells CASSLVGTALYEQYF. The CDR3 bases are TGCGCCAGCAGCTTGGTGGGGACAGCGCTCTACGAGCAGTACTTC. The chain couples TRBV5-1 to TRBJ2-7; 7 bases agree with TRBD1. The V segment lost 0 bases and the J segment 3 bases; nucleotides outside the gene matches: 6. In germline, CDR1 is SGHRS, CDR2 YFSETQ. This CDR3 has 15 amino acids.